The 20 T cell receptor beta chains below come from one sample, sequenced in a study of response to subunit inactivated influenza vaccine. TCRdb reprocessed the RT-PCR reads with MiXCR, giving one entry per CDR3 protein. The sample holds under 750,000 distinct CDR3 sequences, over 9.5% seen once. Sample: PBMCs from blood, taken on the day of vaccination. These receptors were collected from a man aged 45-65 years who received an inactivated influenza vaccine.

The V gene is TRBV20-1, the J gene TRBJ1-5; maybe TRBD1 (5 bases). Germline CDR1 and CDR2: DFQATT and SNEGSKA (reference sequence). Trimming cost V 3 bases and J 0 bases, with 9 bases left between them. The CDR3 length is 14 residues. The CDR3 nucleotides are TGCAGTGCTAGGGGGGTATATAGCAATCAGCCCCAGCATTTT. Translating it yields CSARGVYSNQPQHF.

This clonotype appeared a few times. This sequence joins TRBV20-1 and TRBJ2-2, with D unresolved. Deletions cut 0 bases from V and 4 bases from J, with 12 bases between. The germline V gene has CDR1 DFQATT and CDR2 SNEGSKA (reference sequence). This CDR3 has 15 amino acids. CDR3 amino acids: CSARDFLTGTGELFF. The DNA of the CDR3 is TGCAGTGCTAGAGATTTTCTCACGGGCACCGGGGAGCTGTTTTTT.

This clonotype has ten or more counts. V and J are TRBV10-3 and TRBJ2-7, with 7 positions matching TRBD1. The CDR3 sequence is 16 residues long. Germline V gene lookup returns CDR1 ENHRY and CDR2 SYGVKD. V dropped 7 bases and J dropped 4; count of bases not matched to a gene: 16. The CDR3 reads CAITPSVRGLSYEQYF. Here the CDR3 DNA reads TGTGCCATCACCCCCAGCGTGAGGGGGCTTTCGTACGAGCAGTACTTC.

The chain uses TRBV6-1 and TRBJ1-4; TRBD1 might be the D (5 bases). The CDR3 sequence is 14 residues long. Germline V gene sequence: CDR1 MNHNS, CDR2 SASEGT. Trimming shortened V by 4 bases and J by 5 bases, and 11 bases separated the two germline ends. The CDR3 DNA sequence: TGTGCCAGCAGTGTGGCAGGGTACAATGAAAAACTGTTTTTT. This translates into CASSVAGYNEKLFF.

This clonotype has only a few counts. The chain uses TRBV15 and TRBJ1-5; D not certain. CDR3 length: 13 amino acids. Germline loops: CDR1 LNHNV, CDR2 YYDKDF (reference sequence). V was pared by 3 bases and J by 1 base, with 4 bases between. CDR3 loop: CATSRGSNQPQHF. CDR3 in DNA: TGTGCCACCAGCAGGGGCAGCAATCAGCCCCAGCATTTT.

This chain connects TRBV24-1 to TRBJ2-2; TRBD1 agrees at 8 bases. This CDR3 spans 15 amino acids. Germline loops: CDR1 KGHDR, CDR2 SFDVKD. V lost 3 bases to trimming and J lost 6 bases; unmatched junction nucleotides: 5. The CDR3 spells CATSDADREPGELFF. CDR3 bases: TGTGCCACCAGTGATGCGGACAGGGAGCCCGGGGAGCTGTTTTTT.

Concerning this clonotype itself: A much more abundant neighbour one base away suggests this may be a read error. V is TRBV29-1 and J is TRBJ2-7, with D possibly being TRBD1 (5 bases). The CDR3 loop spans 13 amino acids. Germline CDR1 and CDR2: SQVTM and ANQGSEA. Written as DNA, the CDR3 is TGCAGCGTTGGGATACAGGTAACCTACGAGCACTACTTC. The encoded protein is CSVGIQVTYEHYF.

The chain has TRBV7-2 and TRBJ2-7; D remains unclear. The CDR3 sequence is 14 residues long. Per germline, CDR1 SGHTA and CDR2 FQGNSA. The V gene lost 5 bases and the J gene lost 2 bases, with 13 bases spanning the gap. The CDR3 nucleotides read TGTGCCAGCAGCCCAGGACCGATAACCTACGAGCAGTACTTC. Translated, it gives CASSPGPITYEQYF. Full variable domain (rest looked up from reference TRBV7-2 and TRBJ2-7): GAGVSQSPSNKVTEKGKDVELRCDPISGHTALYWYRQSLGQGLEFLIYFQGNSAPDKSGLPSDRFSAERTGGSVSTLTIQRTQQEDSAVYLCASSPGPITYEQYFGPGTRLTVT.

This clonotype came up a few times. The CDR3 sequence is CASSGAADYEQYF. The DNA for the CDR3 is TGTGCCAGCAGTGGGGCGGCAGACTACGAGCAGTACTTC. This rearrangement joins TRBV2 to TRBJ2-7; D remains unclear. Per germline, CDR1 SNHLY and CDR2 FYNNEI. Deletions cut 4 bases from V and 3 bases from J, with 10 bases between. This CDR3 is built from 13 residues.

In this sample, this clonotype turned up a few times. The chain has TRBV7-2 and TRBJ1-2; D not resolved. CDR3 length: 12 residues. Germline CDR1 and CDR2: SGHTA and FQGNSA. The V and J ends lost 3 bases and 6 bases respectively, with 8 bases between them. Here the CDR3 reads CASSFRSHGYTF. Written as DNA, the CDR3 is TGTGCCAGCAGCTTCAGATCCCATGGCTACACCTTC.

This clonotype turned up a few times. This chain uses TRBV20-1 with TRBJ2-7; 7 bases agree with TRBD1. The germline gives CDR1 DFQATT, CDR2 SNEGSKA (reference sequence). The CDR3 runs to 14 residues. With V trimmed by 3 bases and J by 4 bases, 9 bases remained unmatched. CDR3 sequence (DNA): TGCAGTGCTAGTAGTCCCGGGACAGAGTACGAGCAGTACTTC. Its translation: CSASSPGTEYEQYF.

This clonotype was counted a few times. The genes are TRBV4-1 and TRBJ2-3, with unresolved D. Germline V gives CDR1 MGHRA, CDR2 YSYEKL. The length of the CDR3 is 16 residues. The V end was cut by 3 bases, the J end by 2 bases, with 15 bases between. CDR3 protein: CASSQTAYSPTDTQYF. CDR3 sequence (DNA): TGCGCCAGCAGCCAGACGGCATACTCTCCCACAGATACGCAGTATTTT.

Only a few counts were recorded for this clonotype. The chain employs TRBV29-1 and TRBJ2-5; TRBD2 agrees at 7 bases. Germline CDR1 and CDR2: SQVTM and ANQGSEA. With 5 bases clipped from V and 0 bases from J, the junction kept 12 bases outside the gene matches. This CDR3 comprises 16 residues. The CDR3 spells CSVFGGMLRYQETQYF. The CDR3 nucleotides are TGCAGCGTTTTCGGGGGGATGTTGAGGTACCAAGAGACCCAGTACTTC.

This clonotype showed up many times. The chain recombines TRBV10-3 with TRBJ2-2; TRBD1 aligns across 12 bases. The CDR3 is 17 amino acids. Germline V gene data show CDR1 as ENHRY and CDR2 as SYGVKD. After removal of 6 bases from V and 7 bases from J, the junction contained 12 bases not matched to a gene. CDR3 region: CAISTTVGQGAIGELFF. The CDR3 coding sequence is TGTGCCATCAGCACAACTGTGGGACAGGGGGCGATCGGGGAGCTGTTTTTT.

This clonotype has only a few counts. The gene calls are TRBV6-1 and TRBJ2-7, with D perhaps TRBD1 (6 bases). Deletions cut 3 bases from V and 3 bases from J, with 18 bases between. The germline V gene encodes CDR1 MNHNS and CDR2 SASEGT. The CDR3 extends over 16 amino acids. CDR3 DNA sequence: TGTGCCAGCAGTGACCCCGGGACAAGTCTACTCTACGAGCAGTACTTC. Protein sequence: CASSDPGTSLLYEQYF.

The chain recombines TRBV6-2 or TRBV6-3 with TRBJ2-1; 7 nucleotides line up with TRBD2. Germline V gives CDR1 MNHEY, CDR2 SVGEGT. CDR3 size: 15 residues. Germline trimming cut 6 bases from V and 6 bases from J; bases unmatched to any gene: 11. The CDR3 DNA reads TGTGCCAGCAGGCCCGGGACTATCTCATTCAATGAGCAGTTCTTC. Its protein is CASRPGTISFNEQFF.

The chain is built from TRBV18 and TRBJ2-1; the match to TRBD2 covers 10 bases. The V and J ends lost 3 bases and 10 bases, in that order; junction bases with no gene match: 6. This CDR3 is built from 14 residues. The germline CDR1 and CDR2 sequences are KGHSH and LQKENI. CDR3 sequence reads: CASSPLAGATEQFF. CDR3 nucleotide sequence: TGTGCCAGCTCACCCCTAGCGGGGGCCACCGAGCAGTTCTTC.

This chain connects TRBV21-1 to TRBJ2-7; TRBD1 is the table's D call and was not checked against the DNA. TRBV21-1 is a documented pseudogene. The CDR3 is made up of 16 amino acids. This CDR3 reads CARSLHRGTTTYEQYF. CDR3 nucleotides: TGTGCCAGAAGCCTTCACCGGGGGACGACAACCTACGAGCAGTACTTC.

This clonotype was found a few times. The chain links TRBV20-1 to TRBJ2-7, with 8 positions matching TRBD2. The CDR3 is 14 amino acids. Germline assignment: CDR1 DFQATT and CDR2 SNEGSKA (reference sequence). The V and J ends lost 4 bases and 4 bases, in that order; junction bases with no gene match: 9. In DNA form, the CDR3 reads TGCAGTGCTAATAGTGAATTAGCGGGGTACGAGCAGTACTTC. It is translated as CSANSELAGYEQYF.

V and J are TRBV11-2 and TRBJ2-6; D unresolved. CDR1 and CDR2 (germline): SGHAT, FQNNGV. Trimming took 1 base from V and 0 from J, leaving 16 bases between them. The CDR3 contains 19 residues. As DNA, the CDR3 is TGTGCCAGCAGCTTAGTTCAACTTTTGGGTAGCTCTGGGGCCAACGTCCTGACTTTC. This encodes CASSLVQLLGSSGANVLTF.